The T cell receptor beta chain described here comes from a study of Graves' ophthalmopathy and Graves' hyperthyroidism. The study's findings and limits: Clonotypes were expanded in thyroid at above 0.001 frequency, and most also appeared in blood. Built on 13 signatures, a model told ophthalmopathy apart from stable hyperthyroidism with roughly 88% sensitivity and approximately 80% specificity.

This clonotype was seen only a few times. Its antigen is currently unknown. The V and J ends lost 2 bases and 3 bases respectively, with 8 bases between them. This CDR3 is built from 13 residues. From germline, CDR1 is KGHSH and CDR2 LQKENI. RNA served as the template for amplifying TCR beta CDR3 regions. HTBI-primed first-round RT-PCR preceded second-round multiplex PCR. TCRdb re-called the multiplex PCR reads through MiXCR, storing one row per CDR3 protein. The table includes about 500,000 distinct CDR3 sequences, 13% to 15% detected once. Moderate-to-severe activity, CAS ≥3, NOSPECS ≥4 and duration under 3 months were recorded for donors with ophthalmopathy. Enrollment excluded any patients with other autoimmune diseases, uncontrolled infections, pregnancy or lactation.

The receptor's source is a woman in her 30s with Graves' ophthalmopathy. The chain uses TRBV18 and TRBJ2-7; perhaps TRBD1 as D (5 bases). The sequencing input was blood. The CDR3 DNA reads TGTGCCAGCTCACCAACACAGGACTACGAGCAGTACTTC. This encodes CASSPTQDYEQYF.